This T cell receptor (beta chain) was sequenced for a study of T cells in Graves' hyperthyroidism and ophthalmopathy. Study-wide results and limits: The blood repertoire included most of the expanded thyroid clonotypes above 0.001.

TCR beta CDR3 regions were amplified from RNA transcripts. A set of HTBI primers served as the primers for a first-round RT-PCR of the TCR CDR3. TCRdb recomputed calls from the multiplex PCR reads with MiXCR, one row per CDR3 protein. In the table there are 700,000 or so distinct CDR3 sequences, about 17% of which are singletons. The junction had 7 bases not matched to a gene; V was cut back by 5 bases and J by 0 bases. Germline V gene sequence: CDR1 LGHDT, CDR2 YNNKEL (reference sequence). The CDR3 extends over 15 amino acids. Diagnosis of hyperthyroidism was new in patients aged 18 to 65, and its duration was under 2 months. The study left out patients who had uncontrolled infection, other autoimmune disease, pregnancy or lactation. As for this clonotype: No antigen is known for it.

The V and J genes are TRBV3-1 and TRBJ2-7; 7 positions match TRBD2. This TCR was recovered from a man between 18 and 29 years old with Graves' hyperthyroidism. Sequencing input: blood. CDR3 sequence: CASSFGLGDSYEQYF. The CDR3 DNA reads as TGTGCCAGCAGCTTCGGACTAGGGGACTCCTACGAGCAGTACTTC.